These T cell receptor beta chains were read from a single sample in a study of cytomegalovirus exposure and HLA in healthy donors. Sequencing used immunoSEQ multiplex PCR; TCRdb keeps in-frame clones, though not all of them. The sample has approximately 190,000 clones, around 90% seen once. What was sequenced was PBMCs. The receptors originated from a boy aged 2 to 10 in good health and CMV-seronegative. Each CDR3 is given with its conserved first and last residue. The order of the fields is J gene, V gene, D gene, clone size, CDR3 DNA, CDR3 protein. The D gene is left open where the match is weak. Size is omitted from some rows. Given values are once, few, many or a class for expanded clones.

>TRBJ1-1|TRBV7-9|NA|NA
TGTGCCAGCAGCTTAGTTCTGGGGGCAAGTACTGAAGCTTTCTTT
CASSLVLGASTEAFF
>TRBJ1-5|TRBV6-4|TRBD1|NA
TGTGCCAGCAGTGGCCGGGACAGCCTTCGCAATCAGCCCCAGCATTTT
CASSGRDSLRNQPQHF
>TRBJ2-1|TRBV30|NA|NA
TGTGCCTGGAGTGTCCGCGGAAGGGGATTCTTC
CAWSVRGRGFF
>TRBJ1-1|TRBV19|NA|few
TGTGCCAGTAGTACCCGGGGAGGGATGAACACTGAAGCTTTCTTT
CASSTRGGMNTEAFF
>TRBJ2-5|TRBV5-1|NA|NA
TGCGCCAGCAGCTTGGAGCCAAACCAAGAGACCCAGTACTTC
CASSLEPNQETQYF
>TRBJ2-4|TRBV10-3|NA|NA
TGTGCCATCAGTGAGTCGAAGGAAGGGGGGGGAAACATTCAGTACTTC
CAISESKEGGGNIQYF
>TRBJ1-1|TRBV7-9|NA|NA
TGTGCCAGCAGCGCTGACCGAACGAGGGCTTTCTTT
CASSADRTRAFF
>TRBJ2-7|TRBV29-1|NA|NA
TGCAGCGTTGCAGGGAGGCTCTCCTACGAGCAGTACTTC
CSVAGRLSYEQYF
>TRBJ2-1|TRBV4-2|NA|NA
TGTGCCAGCAGCCAACGCCGAGGTTTTAGCTCCTACAATGAGCAGTTCTTC
CASSQRRGFSSYNEQFF
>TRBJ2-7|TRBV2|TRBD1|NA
TGTGCCAGCAGGGACCACAGGGGGCGGAACGAGCAGTACTTC
CASRDHRGRNEQYF
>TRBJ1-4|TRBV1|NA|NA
TGCACCAGCAGCCAAGATCGGAGCCGGAGTGAAAAACTGTTTTTT
CTSSQDRSRSEKLFF
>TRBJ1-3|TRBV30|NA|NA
TGTGCCTGGACCCCCCACAGGATCTCTGGAAACACCATATATTTT
CAWTPHRISGNTIYF
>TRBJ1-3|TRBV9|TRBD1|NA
TGTGCCAGCAGCGTATCAGGGGGCAGTCTTGGCCACACCATATATTTT
CASSVSGGSLGHTIYF
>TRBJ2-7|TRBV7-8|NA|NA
TGTGCCAGCAGCCCGGCTACGGGTTACGAGCAGTACTTC
CASSPATGYEQYF
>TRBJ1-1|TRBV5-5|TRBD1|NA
TGTGCCAGCAGCTTCCGGACAGGATGGGAGAACACTGAAGCTTTCTTT
CASSFRTGWENTEAFF
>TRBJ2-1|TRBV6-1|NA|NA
TGTGCCAGCAGTGAAGCTAAGAGTCTGGCCTACAGTGAGCAGTTCTTC
CASSEAKSLAYSEQFF
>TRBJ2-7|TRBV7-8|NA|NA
TGTGCCAGCAGCTTAGGTTGGACAGAAACTTCGTTTGTCTACGAGCAGTACTTC
CASSLGWTETSFVYEQYF
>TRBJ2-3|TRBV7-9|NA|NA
TGTGCCAGCAGCCGACGCGGCATGACTAGCACAGATACGCAGTATTTT
CASSRRGMTSTDTQYF
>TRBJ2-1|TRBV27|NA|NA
TGTGCCAGCAGCCATTACAATGAGCAGTTCTTC
CASSHYNEQFF
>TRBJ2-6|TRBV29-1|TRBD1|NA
TGCAGCGTAGGGGACAGATTGGACTCTGGGGCCAACGTCCTGACTTTC
CSVGDRLDSGANVLTF
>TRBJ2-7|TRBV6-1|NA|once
TGTGCCAGCAGAAAGGGCGGGGACTACGAGCAGTACTTC
CASRKGGDYEQYF
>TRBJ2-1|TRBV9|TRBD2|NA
TGTGCCAGCAGCGAGGCGGGGGGGAGGACCTACAATGAGCAGTTCTTC
CASSEAGGRTYNEQFF
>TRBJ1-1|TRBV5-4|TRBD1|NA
TGTGCCAGCAGCTTCCCTACGGGACAGGTGGGAAACACTGAAGCTTTCTTT
CASSFPTGQVGNTEAFF
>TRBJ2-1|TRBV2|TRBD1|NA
TGTGCCAGCAGGGACGATGACAGGGGTAGGTTCTTC
CASRDDDRGRFF
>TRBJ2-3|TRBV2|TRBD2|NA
TGTGCCAGCAGTGAGCTAGCGGGAGGGGTCTCGGGAGTCACAGATACGCAGTATTTT
CASSELAGGVSGVTDTQYF
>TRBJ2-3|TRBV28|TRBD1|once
TGTGCCAGCAGGCCGGGACAGCGAAACGGAGATACGCAGTATTTT
CASRPGQRNGDTQYF
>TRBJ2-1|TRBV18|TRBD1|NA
TGTGCCAGCTCACCCCCCGAGACAGGGGGCTGGAATGAGCAGTTCTTC
CASSPPETGGWNEQFF
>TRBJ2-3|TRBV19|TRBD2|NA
TGTGCCAGTAGTATCACTAGCGGGTGGACCACAGATACGCAGTATTTT
CASSITSGWTTDTQYF
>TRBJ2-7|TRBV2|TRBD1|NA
TGTGCCAGCAAGACCCGACAGGGTCGTCACGAGCAGTACTTC
CASKTRQGRHEQYF
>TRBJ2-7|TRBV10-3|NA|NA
TGTGCCATCAGTGCCGCCGGGACTCAATCCTCCTACGAGCAGTACTTC
CAISAAGTQSSYEQYF
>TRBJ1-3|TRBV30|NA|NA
TGTGCCTGGGTTTCAGGCATTTCTGGAAACACCATATATTTT
CAWVSGISGNTIYF
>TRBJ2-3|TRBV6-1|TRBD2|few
TGTGCCAGCAGTGAAGTTAGCGGGAGCACAGATACGCAGTATTTT
CASSEVSGSTDTQYF
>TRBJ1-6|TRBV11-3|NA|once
TGTGCCAGCAGCGAGAGCTCCTATAATTCACCCCTCCACTTT
CASSESSYNSPLHF
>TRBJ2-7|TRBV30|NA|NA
TGTGCCTGTACCGGGACAAGCAACTACGAGCAGTACTTC
CACTGTSNYEQYF
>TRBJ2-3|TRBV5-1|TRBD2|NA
TGCGCCAGCAGCTTCAGGACGGGGGGGAGCACAGATACGCAGTATTTT
CASSFRTGGSTDTQYF
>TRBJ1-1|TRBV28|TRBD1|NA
TGTGCCAGCAGTTCACAGGGGATTGCCCCAACAGCTTTCTTT
CASSSQGIAPTAFF
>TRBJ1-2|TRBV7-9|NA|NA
TGTTCCAGCAGCTTACGGAAATCCGGGGAGACCTTC
CSSSLRKSGETF
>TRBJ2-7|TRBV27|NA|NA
TGTGCCAGCACCCGCCGGGGGGCCGGCTACGAGCAGTACTTC
CASTRRGAGYEQYF
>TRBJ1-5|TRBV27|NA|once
TGTGCCAGCTCCTCCGACCGGGAACCTAGCAATCAGCCCCAGCATTTT
CASSSDREPSNQPQHF
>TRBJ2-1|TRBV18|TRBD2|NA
TGTGCCAGCTCACCGAAACTAGCGGGGGCGAATGAGCAGTTCTTC
CASSPKLAGANEQFF
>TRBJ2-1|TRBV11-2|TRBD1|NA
TGTGCCAGCAGCATTGGACAGGGCTCTTTTTCCCGCTACAATGAGCAGTTCTTC
CASSIGQGSFSRYNEQFF
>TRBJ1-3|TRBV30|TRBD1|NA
TGTGCCTGGGCGACAGGGATCAACACCATATATTTT
CAWATGINTIYF
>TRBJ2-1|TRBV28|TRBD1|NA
TGTGCCAGCAGCCAGGGACAGGGAGTACGAAATGAGCAGTTCTTC
CASSQGQGVRNEQFF
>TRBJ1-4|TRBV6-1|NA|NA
TGTGCCAGCAGTGTTAATCCCCCCACTAATGAAAAACTGTTTTTT
CASSVNPPTNEKLFF
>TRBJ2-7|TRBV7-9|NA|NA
TGTGCCAGCAGCCCACAGGTCGGTTTCTACGAGCAGTACTTC
CASSPQVGFYEQYF
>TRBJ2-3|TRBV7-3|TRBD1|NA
TGTGCCAGCAGCAGAGGACAGGACACAGATACGCAGTATTTT
CASSRGQDTDTQYF
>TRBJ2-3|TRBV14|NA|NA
TGTGCCAGCAGCCAAGGAGTAATTAGCGGCCCCACAGATACGCAGTATTTT
CASSQGVISGPTDTQYF
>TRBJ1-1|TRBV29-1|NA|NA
TGCAGCGCCAAGGATGGGGGCGCACGGGGGGTTAACACTGAAGCTTTCTTT
CSAKDGGARGVNTEAFF
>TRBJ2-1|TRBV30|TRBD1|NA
TGTGCCTGGAGGGACAGGGTTGCCTACAATGAGCAGTTCTTC
CAWRDRVAYNEQFF
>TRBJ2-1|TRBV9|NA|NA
TGTGCCAGCAGCGTAGAGTTCAGCGCCTACAATGAGCAGTTCTTC
CASSVEFSAYNEQFF
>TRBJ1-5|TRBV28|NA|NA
TGTGCCAGCAGCCGTACAGGAAATCAGCCCCAGCATTTT
CASSRTGNQPQHF
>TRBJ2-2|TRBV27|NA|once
TGTGCCAGCACGGTCGGACTAAACACCGGGGAGCTGTTTTTT
CASTVGLNTGELFF
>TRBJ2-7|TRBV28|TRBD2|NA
TGTGCCAGCAGTACGGGAGGGGTCTACGAGCAGTACTTC
CASSTGGVYEQYF